This T cell receptor (beta chain) was sequenced during a study of memory B cells and T cells in multiple sclerosis. Points from the study as a whole: Normalization was needed because clone-set size differences affected shared clonotype counts.

TCRdb's table, derived via immunoSEQ multiplex PCR, lists solely in-frame clones and lacks some. The repertoire holds roughly 12,000 clones, 84% seen once, with roughly 3% in the top ten. CDR1 is SGHRS, CDR2 YFSETQ, per germline. CDR3 length: 15 residues. Trimming removed 0 bases from V and 4 bases from J, with 11 bases in between. Separate sequencing covered autoproliferating (CFSE-dim) and non-proliferating (CFSE-high) T cells from stimulus-free culture. Roughly 4.8x10^7 CFSE-labeled PBMCs were cultured around 7 days unstimulated, then replicate wells were pooled. CFSE at roughly 0.5 uM labeled the PBMCs, which were then cultured unstimulated. About this clone itself: What it binds is not known.

Specimen: PBMCs from blood kept in culture. This chain connects TRBV5-1 to TRBJ2-1; D not certain. The receptor comes from a human donor with multiple sclerosis. The CDR3: CASSLVASVYNEQFF. The CDR3 region has the DNA TGCGCCAGCAGCTTGGTAGCCAGTGTTTACAATGAGCAGTTCTTC.